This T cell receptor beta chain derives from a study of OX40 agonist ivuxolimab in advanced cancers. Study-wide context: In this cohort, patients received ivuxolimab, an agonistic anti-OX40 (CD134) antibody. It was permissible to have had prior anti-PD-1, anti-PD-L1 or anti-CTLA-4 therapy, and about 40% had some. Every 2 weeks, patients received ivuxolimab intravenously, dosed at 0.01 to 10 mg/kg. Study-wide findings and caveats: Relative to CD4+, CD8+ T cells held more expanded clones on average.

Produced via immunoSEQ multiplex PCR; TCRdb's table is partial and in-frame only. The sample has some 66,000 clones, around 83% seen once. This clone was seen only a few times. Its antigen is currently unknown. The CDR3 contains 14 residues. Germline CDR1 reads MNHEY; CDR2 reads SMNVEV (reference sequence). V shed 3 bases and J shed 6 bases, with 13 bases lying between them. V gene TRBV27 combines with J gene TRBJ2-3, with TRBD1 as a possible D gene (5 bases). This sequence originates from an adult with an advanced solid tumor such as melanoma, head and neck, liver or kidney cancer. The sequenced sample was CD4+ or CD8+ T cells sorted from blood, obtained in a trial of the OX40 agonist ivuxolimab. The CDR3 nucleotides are TGTGCCAGCAGTTTTCCAGACAGACCGGATACGCAGTATTTT. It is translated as CASSFPDRPDTQYF.